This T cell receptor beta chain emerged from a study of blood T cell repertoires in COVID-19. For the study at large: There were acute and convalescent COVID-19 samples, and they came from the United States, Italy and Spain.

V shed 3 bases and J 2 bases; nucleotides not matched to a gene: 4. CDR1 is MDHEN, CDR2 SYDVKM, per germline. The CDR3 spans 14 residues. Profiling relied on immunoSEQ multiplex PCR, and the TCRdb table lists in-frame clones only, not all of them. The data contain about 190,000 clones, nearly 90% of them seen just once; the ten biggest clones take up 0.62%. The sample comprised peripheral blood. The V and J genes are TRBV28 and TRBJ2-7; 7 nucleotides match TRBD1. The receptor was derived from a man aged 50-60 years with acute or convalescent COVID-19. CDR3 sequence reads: CASSFWTGTYEQYF. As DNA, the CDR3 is TGTGCCAGCAGTTTCTGGACAGGTACCTACGAGCAGTACTTC.